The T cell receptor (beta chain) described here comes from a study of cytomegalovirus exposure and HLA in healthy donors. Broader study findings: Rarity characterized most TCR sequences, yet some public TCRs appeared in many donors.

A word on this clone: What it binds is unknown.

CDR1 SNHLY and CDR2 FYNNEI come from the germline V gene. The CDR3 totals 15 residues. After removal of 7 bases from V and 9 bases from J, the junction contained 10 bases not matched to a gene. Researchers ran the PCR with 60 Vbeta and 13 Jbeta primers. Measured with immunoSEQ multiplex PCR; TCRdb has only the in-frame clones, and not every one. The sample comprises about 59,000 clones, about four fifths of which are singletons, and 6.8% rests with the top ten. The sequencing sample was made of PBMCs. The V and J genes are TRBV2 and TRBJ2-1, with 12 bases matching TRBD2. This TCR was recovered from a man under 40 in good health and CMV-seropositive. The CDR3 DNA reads TGTGCCAGCACTGAGACTAGCGGGGGCCGTGGTGAGCAGTTCTTC. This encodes CASTETSGGRGEQFF.